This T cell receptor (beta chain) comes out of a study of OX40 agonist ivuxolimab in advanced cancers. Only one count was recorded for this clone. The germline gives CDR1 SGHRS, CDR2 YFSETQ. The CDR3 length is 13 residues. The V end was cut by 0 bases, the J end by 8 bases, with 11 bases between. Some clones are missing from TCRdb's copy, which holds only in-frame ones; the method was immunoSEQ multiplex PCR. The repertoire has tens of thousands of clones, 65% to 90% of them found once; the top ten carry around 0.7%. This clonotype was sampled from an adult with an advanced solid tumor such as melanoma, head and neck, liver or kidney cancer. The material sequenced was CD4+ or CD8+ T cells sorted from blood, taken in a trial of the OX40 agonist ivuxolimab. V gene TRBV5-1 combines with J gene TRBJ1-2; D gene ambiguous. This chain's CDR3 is CASSLEGNRGYTF. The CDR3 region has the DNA TGCGCCAGCAGCTTGGAAGGGAACCGGGGCTACACCTTC.